Listed below are T cell receptor beta chains from one sample, sequenced in a study of blood T cell repertoires in COVID-19. Sequencing was performed with immunoSEQ multiplex PCR; in TCRdb, only in-frame clones are kept and a portion is missing. The sample has 100,000 to 150,000 clones; around nine tenths are singletons. Sequenced material: peripheral blood. These receptors all come from a woman aged 80 or older with acute or convalescent COVID-19. Each CDR3 is given with its conserved first and last residue. D genes are given only for firm matches. Only part of the rows carry a size: once, few, many, or a class if the clone is expanded.

J gene: TRBJ1-1; V gene: TRBV10-3; D gene: TRBD1; clone size: NA; CDR3 protein: CAIRIDRANTEAFF; CDR3 DNA: TGTGCCATCAGGATAGACAGGGCGAACACTGAAGCTTTCTTT
J gene: TRBJ2-5; V gene: TRBV2; D gene: NA; clone size: NA; CDR3 protein: CASSPGRPGGETQYF; CDR3 DNA: TGTGCCAGCAGTCCGGGGAGACCCGGGGGAGAGACCCAGTACTTC
J gene: TRBJ2-6; V gene: TRBV24-1; D gene: TRBD1; clone size: once; CDR3 protein: CATSDSGTVPLGANVLTF; CDR3 DNA: TGTGCCACCAGTGATTCGGGGACAGTACCCCTAGGGGCCAACGTCCTGACTTTC
J gene: TRBJ2-7; V gene: TRBV5-4; D gene: TRBD2; clone size: once; CDR3 protein: CASSPSGRFDEQYF; CDR3 DNA: TGTGCCAGCAGCCCTAGCGGGAGGTTTGACGAGCAGTACTTC
J gene: TRBJ2-5; V gene: TRBV9; D gene: TRBD2; clone size: NA; CDR3 protein: CASSPGLAGVWGETQYF; CDR3 DNA: TGTGCCAGCAGTCCGGGACTAGCGGGGGTGTGGGGAGAGACCCAGTACTTC
J gene: TRBJ2-2; V gene: TRBV3-1/TRBV3-2; D gene: NA; clone size: NA; CDR3 protein: CASSRRGTGELFF; CDR3 DNA: TGTGCCAGCAGTCGTCGGGGCACCGGGGAGCTGTTTTTT
J gene: TRBJ2-7; V gene: TRBV20-1; D gene: NA; clone size: NA; CDR3 protein: CSASPLYEQYF; CDR3 DNA: TGCAGTGCTAGCCCACTTTACGAGCAGTACTTC
J gene: TRBJ2-1; V gene: TRBV9; D gene: TRBD1; clone size: NA; CDR3 protein: CASSEGAHNEQFF; CDR3 DNA: TGTGCCAGCAGCGAGGGGGCGCACAATGAGCAGTTCTTC
J gene: TRBJ2-3; V gene: TRBV9; D gene: NA; clone size: NA; CDR3 protein: CASSQHSQETDTQYF; CDR3 DNA: TGTGCCAGCAGCCAACACAGCCAAGAGACAGATACGCAGTATTTT
J gene: TRBJ2-3; V gene: TRBV10-3; D gene: TRBD1; clone size: NA; CDR3 protein: CAISALGQGGTDTQYF; CDR3 DNA: TGTGCCATCAGTGCTTTGGGACAGGGCGGGACAGATACGCAGTATTTT
J gene: TRBJ1-6; V gene: TRBV5-4; D gene: TRBD1; clone size: NA; CDR3 protein: CASSRTGGGSPLHF; CDR3 DNA: TGTGCCAGCAGTCGGACAGGGGGTGGATCACCCCTCCACTTT
J gene: TRBJ2-3; V gene: TRBV5-1; D gene: TRBD2; clone size: NA; CDR3 protein: CASSLVLRGGQGDTQYF; CDR3 DNA: TGCGCCAGCAGCTTGGTATTGCGGGGGGGCCAGGGAGATACGCAGTATTTT
J gene: TRBJ1-2; V gene: TRBV27; D gene: NA; clone size: NA; CDR3 protein: CASSQTGPQRLYGYTF; CDR3 DNA: TGTGCCAGCAGTCAGACAGGCCCCCAAAGACTCTATGGCTACACCTTC
J gene: TRBJ1-6; V gene: TRBV5-4; D gene: NA; clone size: few; CDR3 protein: CASSFNRPDNSPLHF; CDR3 DNA: TGTGCCAGCAGCTTCAACAGACCAGATAATTCACCCCTCCACTTT
J gene: TRBJ1-2; V gene: TRBV9; D gene: NA; clone size: many; CDR3 protein: CASSPRGTDGYTF; CDR3 DNA: TGTGCCAGCAGCCCCCGGGGGACGGATGGCTACACCTTC
J gene: TRBJ2-5; V gene: TRBV5-1; D gene: NA; clone size: few; CDR3 protein: CASSLDSLAGRTAQYF; CDR3 DNA: TGCGCCAGCAGCTTGGACTCCCTAGCCGGGCGAACAGCCCAGTACTTC
J gene: TRBJ2-7; V gene: TRBV10-3; D gene: TRBD1; clone size: once; CDR3 protein: CAISPRQGSDEQYF; CDR3 DNA: TGTGCCATCAGCCCAAGACAGGGGAGCGACGAGCAGTACTTC
J gene: TRBJ1-2; V gene: TRBV11-2; D gene: TRBD1; clone size: NA; CDR3 protein: CASSFRQGAAGYTF; CDR3 DNA: TGTGCCAGCAGCTTCCGACAGGGGGCGGCTGGCTACACCTTC
J gene: TRBJ1-2; V gene: TRBV5-1; D gene: TRBD1; clone size: NA; CDR3 protein: CASSLGGQGTYGYTF; CDR3 DNA: TGCGCCAGCAGCTTGGGAGGACAGGGGACCTATGGCTACACCTTC
J gene: TRBJ2-7; V gene: TRBV29-1; D gene: TRBD1; clone size: NA; CDR3 protein: CSVAGRGPYEQYF; CDR3 DNA: TGCAGCGTTGCAGGCAGGGGGCCCTACGAGCAGTACTTC
J gene: TRBJ1-2; V gene: TRBV10-3; D gene: NA; clone size: NA; CDR3 protein: CAISAGLDGYTF; CDR3 DNA: TGTGCCATCAGTGCGGGGTTGGATGGCTACACCTTC
J gene: TRBJ1-1; V gene: TRBV5-1; D gene: TRBD1; clone size: NA; CDR3 protein: CASSKWTGDTEAFF; CDR3 DNA: TGCGCCAGCAGCAAATGGACAGGGGACACTGAAGCTTTCTTT
J gene: TRBJ2-7; V gene: TRBV6-5; D gene: TRBD1; clone size: NA; CDR3 protein: CASSRQGYEQYF; CDR3 DNA: TGTGCCAGCAGCCGACAGGGATACGAGCAGTACTTC